The 23 T cell receptor beta chains reported below all come from one sample, sequenced in a study of T cells after yellow fever vaccination. TCRdb re-analysed the 5' RACE reads in MiXCR, keeping a single row per CDR3 protein. This sample has more than 300,000 distinct CDR3 sequences, with around 11% found just once. The sequencing used CD4+ T cells sorted from PBMCs, collected 45 days after the yellow fever booster vaccination. Source of these receptors: a man aged 18-30 years who received the YFV17D yellow fever vaccine.

This clonotype was observed many times. The chain is built from TRBV3-1 and TRBJ2-3; 9 bases fit TRBD2. The CDR3 is made up of 15 amino acids. With V trimmed by 5 bases and J by 5 bases, 8 bases remained unmatched. The germline V gene has CDR1 LGHDT and CDR2 YNNKEL (reference sequence). The CDR3 sequence: CASSALAGVGDTQYF. CDR3 DNA sequence: TGTGCCAGCAGCGCACTAGCGGGCGTCGGAGATACGCAGTATTTT.

The chain uses TRBV23-1 and TRBJ1-1; D gene unclear. TRBV23-1 is known as an ORF, though its function is uncertain. CDR3 length: 14 residues. The germline V and J ends were trimmed by 3 bases and 1 base, with 9 bases remaining between them. CDR3 region: CASSHGQANTEAFF. In DNA form, the CDR3 reads TGCGCCAGCAGTCATGGTCAGGCGAACACTGAAGCTTTCTTT.

This clonotype appeared a few times. The J gene is TRBJ2-5, the V gene TRBV9; D perhaps matches TRBD1 (6 bases). There are 12 residues in the CDR3. CDR1 and CDR2 from the germline V gene are SGDLS and YYNGEE. The ends were cut back, 1 base at V and 7 bases at J, with 8 bases in the middle. CDR3 in DNA: TGTGCCAGCAGCGTAACGACAGGGACCCAGTACTTC. It specifies CASSVTTGTQYF. The whole variable domain, remainder taken from reference TRBV9 and TRBJ2-5, is DSGVTQTPKHLITATGQRVTLRCSPRSGDLSVYWYQQSLDQGLQFLIQYYNGEERAKGNILERFSAQQFPDLHSELNLSSLELGDSALYFCASSVTTGTQYFGPGTRLLVL.

The chain recombines TRBV10-3 with TRBJ2-5; 9 nucleotides agree with TRBD2. This CDR3 has 15 residues. Losses at the gene ends were 6 bases for V and 3 bases for J; bases not matched to a gene: 8. From germline, CDR1 is ENHRY and CDR2 SYGVKD. The CDR3 coding sequence is TGTGCCATCAGGAAGACTAGCGGCATTAAAGAGACCCAGTACTTC. Translated: CAIRKTSGIKETQYF.

V usage is TRBV29-1 and J usage is TRBJ2-1; 10 bases align to TRBD2. The CDR3 sequence is 14 residues long. V lost 6 bases, J lost 4 bases, and 6 bases stayed unmatched. Germline V gives CDR1 SQVTM, CDR2 ANQGSEA. CDR3 loop: CSVGGLASYNEQFF. As DNA, the CDR3 is TGCAGCGTGGGGGGACTAGCGTCATACAATGAGCAGTTCTTC.

V and J are TRBV3-1 and TRBJ2-7; D not certain. Germline V lookup: CDR1 LGHDT, CDR2 YNNKEL (reference sequence). The ends were cut back, 4 bases at V and 0 bases at J, with 13 bases in the middle. The CDR3 loop spans 15 amino acids. CDR3 nucleotides: TGTGCCAGCAGCCGGATTAGCCTCGTCTCCTACGAGCAGTACTTC. The encoded protein is CASSRISLVSYEQYF.

In its sample, this clonotype was seen many times. The rearrangement links TRBV14 to TRBJ1-1; D gene ambiguous. V was cut by 2 bases and J by 8 bases, with 9 bases left in between. From germline, CDR1 is SGHDN and CDR2 FVKESK. This CDR3 has 12 residues. The chain's CDR3 is CASSQRREEAFF. The CDR3, as DNA: TGTGCCAGCAGCCAAAGGAGGGAGGAAGCTTTCTTT.

Only a few counts were recorded for this clonotype. This rearrangement joins TRBV5-1 to TRBJ1-2; tentatively, D is TRBD1 (6 bases). With 0 bases removed from V and 6 bases from J, the gap between germline ends came to 12 bases. CDR3 length: 14 residues. Germline-derived CDR1 and CDR2 are SGHRS and YFSETQ. The CDR3 bases are TGCGCCAGCAGCTTGGAAGGCAGGGGAGATGGCTACACCTTC. It specifies CASSLEGRGDGYTF.

The chain couples TRBV7-2 to TRBJ2-7; D perhaps matches TRBD1 (6 bases). The V and J ends lost 5 bases and 4 bases respectively, with 12 bases between them. The CDR3 extends over 13 amino acids. Germline CDR1 is SGHTA and CDR2 is FQGNSA. The CDR3 DNA reads TGTGCCAGCAGCACCCGCAGGGGATACGAGCAGTACTTC. Residues: CASSTRRGYEQYF. Full variable domain (rest looked up from reference TRBV7-2 and TRBJ2-7): GAGVSQSPSNKVTEKGKDVELRCDPISGHTALYWYRQSLGQGLEFLIYFQGNSAPDKSGLPSDRFSAERTGGSVSTLTIQRTQQEDSAVYLCASSTRRGYEQYFGPGTRLTVT.

This clonotype was seen ten or more times. J is TRBJ2-4 and V is TRBV19; D possibly corresponds to TRBD1 (6 bases). Germline V gives CDR1 LNHDA, CDR2 SQIVND (reference sequence). This CDR3 has 14 amino acids. Trimming pared 6 bases from V and 7 bases from J, leaving 16 bases between. CDR3 protein: CASSTGQGFNIQYF. The CDR3, as DNA: TGTGCCAGTAGCACAGGGCAGGGTTTCAACATTCAGTACTTC.

This clonotype was counted a few times. V usage is TRBV10-3 and J usage is TRBJ2-5, with D unresolved. Germline lookup yields CDR1 ENHRY and CDR2 SYGVKD. Trimming shortened V by 8 bases and J by 3 bases, and 13 bases separated the two germline ends. There are 13 residues in the CDR3. CDR3: CAIQATGKETQYF. CDR3 nucleotide sequence: TGTGCCATCCAGGCGACGGGCAAAGAGACCCAGTACTTC.

The rearrangement links TRBV4-1 to TRBJ1-1; 9 bases map to TRBD1. CDR1 MGHRA and CDR2 YSYEKL come from the germline V gene. With 5 bases clipped from V and 10 bases from J, the junction kept 8 bases outside the gene matches. The CDR3 is made up of 13 amino acids. This CDR3 reads CASSTRDRVPAFF. The CDR3 region has the DNA TGCGCCAGCAGCACCCGGGACAGGGTACCAGCTTTCTTT.

The chain is built from TRBV6-6 and TRBJ1-4, with 7 bases fitting TRBD1. Germline V CDR1 and CDR2: MNHNY, SVGAGI (reference sequence). Unmatched junction bases numbered 3, after V lost 4 bases and J lost 4 bases. This CDR3 comprises 14 residues. The CDR3 region has the DNA TGTGCCAGCAGTTGGAACAGGGGTAATGAAAAACTGTTTTTT. This gives the protein CASSWNRGNEKLFF.

This chain uses TRBV2 with TRBJ2-5, with D possibly TRBD2 on 6 matching bases. V shed 3 bases and J shed 5 bases, with 19 bases lying between them. Germline loops: CDR1 SNHLY, CDR2 FYNNEI. This CDR3 has 16 amino acids. DNA for the CDR3: TGTGCCAGCAGTGATACGGGACTGGTCGTTATCGAGACCCAGTACTTC. It is translated as CASSDTGLVVIETQYF.

The chain uses TRBV20-1 and TRBJ1-1; tentative D call: TRBD1 (5 bases). Trimming stripped 2 bases from V and 0 bases from J, with 10 bases between. The germline V gene has CDR1 DFQATT and CDR2 SNEGSKA (reference sequence). The CDR3 extends over 14 amino acids. The CDR3 DNA is TGCAGTGCTAGAAGAGACAGCATGAACACTGAAGCTTTCTTT. Its translation: CSARRDSMNTEAFF.

The table lists this clonotype with a few counts. V and J are TRBV11-2 and TRBJ2-7, with D possibly TRBD1 on 5 matching bases. V lost 2 bases and J 2 bases, leaving 13 bases between the germline ends. Germline values: CDR1 SGHAT, CDR2 FQNNGV. The CDR3 is made up of 15 amino acids. This CDR3 is CASSLSVGETYEQYF. CDR3 nucleotides: TGTGCCAGCAGCTTATCAGTAGGGGAAACCTACGAGCAGTACTTC.

This clonotype has ten or more counts. V gene TRBV2 combines with J gene TRBJ2-1, with 8 bases identical to TRBD1. V was pared by 4 bases and J by 4 bases, with 6 bases of the junction left unmatched. The CDR3 has 15 amino acids. CDR1 SNHLY and CDR2 FYNNEI come from the germline V gene. CDR3 DNA sequence: TGTGCCAGCAGTGTGGACAGGGCGCTTTACAATGAGCAGTTCTTC. Translation gives CASSVDRALYNEQFF.

The rearrangement uses TRBV6-2 or TRBV6-3 and TRBJ2-3; unclear D gene. The CDR3 length is 12 residues. The V gene lost 6 bases and the J gene lost 0 bases, with 4 bases spanning the gap. Germline CDR1 and CDR2: MNHEY and SVGEGT. The CDR3 reads CASRQSTDTQYF. The CDR3 DNA sequence: TGTGCCAGCAGGCAGAGCACAGATACGCAGTATTTT.

This clonotype was seen only a few times. The chain recombines TRBV4-1 with TRBJ2-3; possibly TRBD2 for D (6 bases). Per germline, CDR1 MGHRA and CDR2 YSYEKL. The CDR3 runs 17 residues. Trimming pared 5 bases from V and 8 bases from J, leaving 26 bases between. The CDR3 reads CASSSFPGETSSATQYF. In DNA form, the CDR3 reads TGCGCCAGCAGCTCTTTTCCGGGGGAAACCTCATCCGCTACGCAGTATTTT.

This chain links TRBV5-1 with TRBJ2-5; D is undetermined. In germline, CDR1 is SGHRS, CDR2 YFSETQ. The CDR3 contains 13 residues. Trimming took 0 bases from V and 5 from J, leaving 8 bases between them. The CDR3 coding sequence is TGCGCCAGCAGCTTGGCCCGCTCTGAGACCCAGTACTTC. It specifies CASSLARSETQYF.

This clonotype was seen repeatedly, ten times or more. The gene calls are TRBV15 and TRBJ2-1; D perhaps matches TRBD2 (6 bases). The CDR3 runs to 14 residues. In germline, CDR1 is LNHNV, CDR2 YYDKDF (reference sequence). Trimming removed 3 bases from V and 5 bases from J, with 11 bases in between. In nucleotides, the CDR3 is TGTGCCACCAGCAGGACGGACTACCACAATGAGCAGTTCTTC. Amino acid sequence: CATSRTDYHNEQFF. Together with reference TRBV15 and TRBJ2-1, the CDR3 gives the full variable domain: DAMVIQNPRYQVTQFGKPVTLSCSQTLNHNVMYWYQQKSSQAPKLLFHYYDKDFNNEADTPDNFQSRRPNTSFCFLDIRSPGLGDTAMYLCATSRTDYHNEQFFGPGTRLTVL.

This clonotype was recorded a few times. J is TRBJ2-3 and V is TRBV5-6; D not resolved. Between the trimmed V and J ends, which lost 2 bases and 0 bases, there was a span of 10 bases. The CDR3 is made up of 15 amino acids. Germline lookup yields CDR1 SGHDT and CDR2 YYEEEE. In DNA, the CDR3 is TGTGCCAGCAGCTTTGTTGGGGAAAGCACAGATACGCAGTATTTT. Amino acid sequence: CASSFVGESTDTQYF. The variable domain in full, with the rest retrieved from reference TRBV5-6 and TRBJ2-3, is DAGVTQSPTHLIKTRGQQVTLRCSPKSGHDTVSWYQQALGQGPQFIFQYYEEEERQRGNFPDRFSGHQFPNYSSELNVNALLLGDSALYLCASSFVGESTDTQYFGPGTRLTVL.

This clonotype was counted many times. The V gene is TRBV5-1, the J gene TRBJ2-5; TRBD2 might be the D (6 bases). The germline V gene has CDR1 SGHRS and CDR2 YFSETQ. V lost 0 bases and J 5 bases, leaving 17 bases between the germline ends. The CDR3 runs 16 residues. The CDR3 is CASSLGSAGRRETQYF. CDR3 in DNA: TGCGCCAGCAGCTTGGGTTCTGCGGGGCGGAGGGAGACCCAGTACTTC.